The 9 T cell receptor beta chains below come from one sample, sequenced in a study of identical twins. MiXCR, run by TCRdb on the 5' RACE reads, gives a single entry per CDR3 protein. In the table there are just under 650,000 distinct CDR3 sequences, just over 7% of which are singletons. Another study also made use of these data, one on yellow fever vaccine responses in identical twins.

Sequencing was performed on PBMCs. All receptors come from a woman between 18 and 29 years old in good health.

The rearrangement links TRBV11-2 to TRBJ1-6; D remains ambiguous. CDR1 SGHAT and CDR2 FQNNGV come from the germline V gene. The CDR3 has 15 residues. Between the trimmed V and J ends, which lost 5 bases and 6 bases, there was a span of 14 bases. CDR3: CASSAAGNFNSPLHF. The CDR3 DNA is TGTGCCAGCAGCGCAGCGGGGAATTTTAATTCACCCCTCCACTTT.

A few counts support this clonotype. The CDR3 nucleotides read TGTGCCAGCAGGGACAGAAGACTTAGCAATCAGCCCCAGCATTTT. Translating it yields CASRDRRLSNQPQHF. The chain employs TRBV6-1 and TRBJ1-5, with a possible D match to TRBD1 (6 bases). Germline loops: CDR1 MNHNS, CDR2 SASEGT. Trimming left V 6 bases short and J 0 bases short, with 12 bases between. This CDR3 region has 15 residues.

This clonotype was counted between two and nine times. This rearrangement joins TRBV10-1 to TRBJ2-2, with 7 bases lining up with TRBD1. CDR1 is WNHNN, CDR2 SYGVQD, per germline (reference sequence). This CDR3 spans 16 amino acids. With V trimmed by 5 bases and J by 4 bases, 10 bases remained unmatched. In DNA form, the CDR3 reads TGCGCCAGCAGTAAAGCCCCGGGACAGACCACCGGGGAGCTGTTTTTT. Translated, it gives CASSKAPGQTTGELFF.

There are many counts of this clonotype. J is TRBJ1-6 and V is TRBV6-5; D is perhaps TRBD1 (5 bases). The germline CDR1 and CDR2 sequences are MNHEY and SVGAGI. This CDR3 spans 13 amino acids. V shed 5 bases and J shed 7 bases, with 9 bases lying between them. The CDR3 region has the DNA TGTGCCAGCAGTACTCAGGGAAATTCACCCCTCCACTTT. This codes for CASSTQGNSPLHF.

This clonotype was seen a handful of times. This chain uses TRBV14 with TRBJ2-2; D uncertain. Looked up from germline, CDR1 is SGHDN and CDR2 is FVKESK. V was clipped by 2 bases and J by 8 bases, with 6 bases between them. The CDR3 is 12 amino acids. The CDR3 DNA is TGTGCCAGCAGCCAATTCAATGGGGAGCTGTTTTTT. Translation gives CASSQFNGELFF. The variable domain in full, completed from reference TRBV14 and TRBJ2-2, reads EAGVTQFPSHSVIEKGQTVTLRCDPISGHDNLYWYRRVMGKEIKFLLHFVKESKQDESGMPNNRFLAERTGGTYSTLKVQPAELEDSGVYFCASSQFNGELFFGEGSRLTVL.

This clonotype was detected a few times. The chain has TRBV6-1 and TRBJ1-2; no definite D call. Trimming took 5 bases from V and 4 from J, leaving 14 bases between them. CDR3 length: 14 amino acids. Germline V gene lookup returns CDR1 MNHNS and CDR2 SASEGT. This CDR3 reads CASSTHPVGYGYTF. The CDR3 bases are TGTGCCAGCAGTACCCACCCGGTGGGCTATGGCTACACCTTC.

This clonotype was picked up a small number of times. The chain recombines TRBV6-5 with TRBJ2-5; D uncertain. CDR3 length: 13 residues. Germline values: CDR1 MNHEY, CDR2 SVGAGI. V lost 0 bases to trimming and J lost 2 bases, with 4 bases between them. The CDR3 region is CASSYSGQETQYF. Written as DNA, the CDR3 is TGTGCCAGCAGTTACTCCGGTCAAGAGACCCAGTACTTC.

This clonotype was seen ten or more times. The chain recombines TRBV12-3 or TRBV12-4 with TRBJ2-3; TRBD2 aligns across 8 bases. V lost 4 bases to trimming and J lost 0 bases; unmatched junction nucleotides: 9. This CDR3 is built from 17 residues. Written as DNA, the CDR3 is TGTGCCAGCAGTTCTCCTGGACTAGCAGCTAGCACAGATACGCAGTATTTT. Translated: CASSSPGLAASTDTQYF.

This chain connects TRBV4-1 to TRBJ2-1, with 11 bases aligning to TRBD2. With 0 bases clipped from V and 4 bases from J, the junction kept 8 bases outside the gene matches. In germline, CDR1 is MGHRA, CDR2 YSYEKL. The CDR3 has 18 residues. The CDR3 region is CASSQDSGRGTLYNEQFF. DNA of the CDR3: TGCGCCAGCAGCCAAGATAGCGGGAGGGGGACTTTATACAATGAGCAGTTCTTC.